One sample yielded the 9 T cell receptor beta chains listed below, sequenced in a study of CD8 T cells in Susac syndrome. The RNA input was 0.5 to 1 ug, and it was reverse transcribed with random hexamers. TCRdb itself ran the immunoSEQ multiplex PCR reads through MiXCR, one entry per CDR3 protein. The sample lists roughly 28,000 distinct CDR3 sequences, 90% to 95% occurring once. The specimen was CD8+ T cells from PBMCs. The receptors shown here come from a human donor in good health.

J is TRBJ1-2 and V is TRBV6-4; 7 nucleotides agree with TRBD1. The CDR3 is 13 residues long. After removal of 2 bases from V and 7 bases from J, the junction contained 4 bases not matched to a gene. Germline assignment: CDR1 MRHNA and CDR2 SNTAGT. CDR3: CASSDGAGGGYTF. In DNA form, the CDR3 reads TGTGCCAGCAGTGACGGCGCAGGGGGTGGCTACACCTTC.

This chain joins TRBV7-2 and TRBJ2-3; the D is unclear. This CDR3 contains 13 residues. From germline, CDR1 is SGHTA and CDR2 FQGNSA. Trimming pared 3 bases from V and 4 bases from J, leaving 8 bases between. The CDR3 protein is CASSFKGADTQYF. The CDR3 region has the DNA TGTGCCAGCAGCTTTAAGGGCGCAGATACGCAGTATTTT.

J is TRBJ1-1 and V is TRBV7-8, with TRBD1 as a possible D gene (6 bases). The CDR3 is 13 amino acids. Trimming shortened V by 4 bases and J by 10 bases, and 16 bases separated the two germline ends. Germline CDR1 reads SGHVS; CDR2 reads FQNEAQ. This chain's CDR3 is CASSSETGRVAFF. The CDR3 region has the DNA TGTGCCAGCAGCTCCGAAACAGGGAGGGTAGCTTTCTTT.

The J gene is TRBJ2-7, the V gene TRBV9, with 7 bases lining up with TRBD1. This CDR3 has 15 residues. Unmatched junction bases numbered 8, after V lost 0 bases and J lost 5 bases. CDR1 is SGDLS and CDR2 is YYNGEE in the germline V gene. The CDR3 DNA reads TGTGCCAGCAGCGTAGGGGAGACAGGGAACCACGAGCAGTACTTC. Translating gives CASSVGETGNHEQYF. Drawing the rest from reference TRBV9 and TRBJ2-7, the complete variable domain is DSGVTQTPKHLITATGQRVTLRCSPRSGDLSVYWYQQSLDQGLQFLIQYYNGEERAKGNILERFSAQQFPDLHSELNLSSLELGDSALYFCASSVGETGNHEQYFGPGTRLTVT.

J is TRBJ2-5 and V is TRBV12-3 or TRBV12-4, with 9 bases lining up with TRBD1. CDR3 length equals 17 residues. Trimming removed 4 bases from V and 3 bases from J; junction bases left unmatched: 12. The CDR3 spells CASSSLRTGAYEETQYF. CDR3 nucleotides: TGTGCCAGCAGTTCCCTAAGGACAGGGGCATACGAAGAGACCCAGTACTTC.

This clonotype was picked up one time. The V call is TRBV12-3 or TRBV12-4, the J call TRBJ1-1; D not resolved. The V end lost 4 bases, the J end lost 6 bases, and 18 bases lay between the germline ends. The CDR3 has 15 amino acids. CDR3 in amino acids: CASSSRTGHDPEAFF. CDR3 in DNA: TGTGCCAGCAGTTCCAGAACCGGGCACGATCCTGAAGCTTTCTTT.

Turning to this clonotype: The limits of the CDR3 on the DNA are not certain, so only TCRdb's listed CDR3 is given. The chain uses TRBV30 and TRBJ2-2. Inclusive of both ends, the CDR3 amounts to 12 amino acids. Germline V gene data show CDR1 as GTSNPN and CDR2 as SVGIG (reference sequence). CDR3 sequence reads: CAWPIEPGSCFF.

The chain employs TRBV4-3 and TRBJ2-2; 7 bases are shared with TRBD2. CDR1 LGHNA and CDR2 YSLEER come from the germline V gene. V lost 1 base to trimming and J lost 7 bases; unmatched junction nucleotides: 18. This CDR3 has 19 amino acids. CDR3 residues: CASSQVYPTSSGVHGELFF. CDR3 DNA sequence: TGCGCCAGCAGCCAAGTTTATCCCACTTCCAGCGGGGTGCACGGGGAGCTGTTTTTT.

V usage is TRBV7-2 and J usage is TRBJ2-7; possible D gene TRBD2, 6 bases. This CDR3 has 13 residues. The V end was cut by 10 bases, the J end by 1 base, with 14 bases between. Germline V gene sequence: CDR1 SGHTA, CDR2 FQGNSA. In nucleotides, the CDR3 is TGTGCCATCGAGGAGGGTTTATCCTACGAGCAGTACTTC. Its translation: CAIEEGLSYEQYF.